The following is a TCR beta chain sequence with its context. This clone's antigen is unknown. No much larger clonotype is one base removed from it; base qualities were not supplied. The immunoSEQ Assay, a bias-controlled multiplex PCR, was used to amplify TCRbeta CDR3 regions from genomic DNA. The source study handled its data this way. Within the assay, amplification of reference gene primers was used to estimate how many nucleated cells each sample contained. To quantify the absolute abundance of each unique TCRbeta CDR3 rearrangement, sequence reads were collapsed and filtered. Productive Simpson clonality was computed per sample as the square root of Simpson's diversity index over productive rearrangements. The immuneACCESS repertoire file appears here via TCRdb, limited to in-frame rearrangements. These files lack a portion of the clones; in checked studies, under half of the deficit traces to unresolved V genes, and the cause of the others is not known. Clone size and the V and J calls come from that table; the DNA yielded D and trimming. The sample table shows 250,000 to 350,000 clones, and around 90% are seen once. The top ten clones comprise roughly 2% of the sample.

This record comes from a study of blood T cell repertoires in COVID-19 (dated by TCRdb to between 2020 and 2021). In the study overall: Samples covering the acute and convalescent phases of COVID-19 were provided by collaborators in the United States, Italy and Spain. Samples came from the ongoing ImmuneRACE study (first 160 participants) plus 1,254 subjects from 6 global collaborators. The repertoires were released in a freely available public database intended as a resource for research on the immune response to SARS-CoV-2. Where HLA class I and class II types were available, the types were taken from metadata supplied by the sample provider, not from assay-based typing. The dataset comprised deeply sampled blood TCRbeta repertoires from subjects exposed to, actively infected with, or recovered from COVID-19. A de-identified subject ID, COVID-19 status, age in years and sex were almost always included in the sample metadata. The material from the prospective study consisted of cDNA or gDNA derived from T cells, B-cell-depleted T cells, or PBMCs.

The study at large found these results: Clinical and demographic metadata were provided uncurated, with the amount varying by source and participant.

A second Seattle source provided samples from volunteer blood donors who had recovered from COVID-19. Each collaborating institution followed its own protocols to collect whole blood in K2EDTA tubes. For TCRbeta analysis, collaborators shipped samples in one of three forms: frozen whole blood, isolated PBMCs, or DNA extracted from either of those sample types. Germline trimming: 4 bases from V, 1 base from J; junction bases outside gene matches: 8. CDR1 is given as SQVTM and CDR2 as ANQGSEA, both from the germline V gene. The CDR3 runs 15 amino acids, cysteine and phenylalanine included. Solely the CDR3 DNA is kept, with 45 bases framed from the first base.

This receptor was obtained from a woman aged 45 to 65 who had recovered from COVID-19. Sequenced: peripheral blood. The sequence is built from TRBV29-1 and TRBJ2-7; 9 central bases correspond to TRBD1. The bases are TGCAGCGTTGCGTCTCTGGGACAGGGATCCTACGAGCAGTACTTC. Its translation is CSVASLGQGSYEQYF.